This T cell receptor beta chain derives from a study of blood T cells in healthy people across ages (dated by TCRdb to the mid-2010s). General notes on the study: In model experiments, template switching captured about one uniquely barcoded TCR beta cDNA molecule for every two T cells. Age-related changes in TCR beta repertoire diversity were measured in the study by deep sequencing normalized with unique cDNA molecular identifiers. The donors were divided into four age groups: young (average around 17 years), middle-aged (about 41), aged (about 60) and long-lived (about 79). To avoid experimental bias, donors of different ages were spread randomly across the sequencing lanes. For two donors (one aged 18 to 29 and one aged 80 or older), the study analyzed two additional independent replicas of 1 million unique cDNA reads from the same blood draw. Results the study describes overall, beyond this receptor: Since profiling was done on bulk unsorted PBMCs, naive and antigen-experienced compartments could not be conclusively compared. Donor CMV infection status was unknown, potentially confounding age-related changes in expanded clonotypes. As age increased, observed TCR beta diversity per million T cells dropped in a roughly linear way, and a significant reduction was already evident by age roughly 40. The percentage of naive T cells measured by flow cytometry correlated strongly with observed TCR beta diversity. Compared with the aged group, more naive CD4+ T cells, fewer expanded clones and increased TCR diversity were shown by the long-lived group, suggesting age selection. Estimates of total diversity based on one million sequenced T cells were regarded as lower bounds and as underestimates.

The donors were roughly 38 Caucasian individuals from Russia, aged roughly 6 to 100 years, who were systemically healthy. Each donor gave roughly 9 milliliters of peripheral blood, drawn into EDTA-treated Vacutainer tubes. Ficoll-Paque density-gradient centrifugation was used to isolate PBMCs, with at least 6 million per sample. Trizol reagent was used to extract total RNA from the PBMCs, yielding at least 5.5 micrograms per sample. For every donor, flow cytometry on a PBMC aliquot measured the percentage of naive CD45RAhigh/CD27high T cells. Receptors were amplified or captured by 5' RACE. The reads were generated on an Illumina HiSeq 2500. The second PCR ran for about 7 to 11 cycles and used a J-beta primer mix along with a sample-barcoded 5' primer. A unique molecular identifier was introduced onto each TCR beta cDNA molecule by a template-switch 5' adaptor carrying 12 random nucleotides. At least 3 million CDR3-containing paired-end reads were obtained from each sample. The Mint cDNA synthesis kit, primed by a TRBC-specific oligonucleotide, was used to synthesize first-strand cDNA from all RNA. All cDNA was treated with uracil-DNA glycosylase and then went through a first 18-cycle PCR with the universal primers M1SS and BC2_uni_R. On the study's bioinformatics: For normalization, 1 million high-quality reads, each with a distinct molecular identifier, were randomly selected from each sample. Reads with shared molecular identifiers were discarded instead of being binned into consensus sequences. MiTCR, set to a Q25 quality threshold and the strictest error-elimination algorithm, was used for CDR3 identification, clonotype clustering and error correction. A nonparametric unseen species model using Euler transformation provided a lower-bound estimate of total TCR beta diversity. Using fastp trimming at Q25 and MiXCR clonotype assembly, TCRdb reanalyzed the public sequencing data and kept in-frame beta chains. Identical CDR3 protein sequences are pooled into one entry, listed with their most common genes and DNA. TCRdb's processing, not the authors', yielded these V and J calls. A total of 850,000 to 1,000,000 distinct CDR3 sequences appear in this sample, about 44% of them only once. Of the sample, roughly an eighth falls within the top ten clones.

Counted from cysteine to phenylalanine, this CDR3 has 17 amino acids. CDR3 DNA only is kept here, 51 bases in frame from base 1. As encoded in the germline V gene (reference sequence), CDR1 is DFQATT while CDR2 is SNEGSKA. Trimming takes 0 bases off V and 5 bases off J; junction bases not matched to a gene: 8. This clonotype was seen a few times. Its cognate antigen has yet to be identified. Base qualities are not at hand, and no much larger clone is one base apart. The chain links TRBV20-1 with TRBJ2-1; 12 middle bases align to TRBD2. The specimen sequenced was blood. This clonotype was obtained from a man younger than 45 in good health. The CDR3 protein: CSARDVTSGGKDNEQFF. The DNA reads TGCAGTGCTAGAGATGTTACTAGCGGGGGGAAGGACAATGAGCAGTTCTTC.